The table lists the clone carrying this TCR beta chain with a count of one. Generated by immunoSEQ multiplex PCR, the TCRdb table keeps only in-frame clones and is missing some. Of roughly 80,000 clones listed, 70% to 85% were seen once; the top ten hold about 3.1%. The germline V gene has CDR1 LNHDA and CDR2 SQIVND (reference sequence). The CDR3 is 9 amino acids. The data originate from a study of T cell responses to AZD1222 COVID-19 vaccine. The TCR comes from an adult in good health. The chain carries TRBV19 and TRBJ2-2; D ambiguous. Sequenced here: peripheral blood, sampled on day 0 of AZD1222 vaccination. CDR3 sequence reads: CACGRELFF. The CDR3 coding sequence is TGTGCTTGCGGCCGGGAGCTGTTTTTT.